Shown below are 26 T cell receptor beta chains from a single sample sequenced in a study of T cell responses to AZD1222 COVID-19 vaccine. The table came from immunoSEQ multiplex PCR; TCRdb's copy has only in-frame clones and leaves some out. The table has 90,000 to 150,000 clones, approximately 90% seen once. The material sequenced was peripheral blood, taken on day 0 of AZD1222 vaccination. Every receptor here comes from an adult in good health.

This chain joins TRBV2 and TRBJ1-1; D gene unclear. This CDR3 region has 13 residues. V was pared by 6 bases and J by 1 base, with 9 bases between. Germline V gene data show CDR1 as SNHLY and CDR2 as FYNNEI. For the CDR3, the DNA is TGTGCCAGCAGACACGACACGAACACTGAAGCTTTCTTT. It codes for CASRHDTNTEAFF.

The chain couples TRBV28 to TRBJ1-2; D gene unclear. V dropped 5 bases and J dropped 7 bases, with 20 bases sitting between them. Germline CDR1 is MDHEN and CDR2 is SYDVKM. The CDR3 is 15 residues long. The CDR3 protein is CASSLRDKTSGGYTF. The CDR3 DNA sequence: TGTGCCAGCAGTCTAAGGGATAAGACCTCGGGTGGCTACACCTTC.

The gene calls are TRBV6-5 and TRBJ1-4; 8 positions agree with TRBD1. The germline gives CDR1 MNHEY, CDR2 SVGAGI. Unmatched junction bases numbered 8, after V lost 6 bases and J lost 8 bases. The CDR3 runs to 14 residues. CDR3: CASSDQGTGEKLFF. DNA of the CDR3: TGTGCCAGCAGCGACCAGGGGACAGGCGAAAAACTGTTTTTT.

The V gene is TRBV5-1, the J gene TRBJ2-1; no clear D. Trimming took 5 bases from V and 4 from J, leaving 10 bases between them. The CDR3 runs 13 residues. Germline CDR1 and CDR2: SGHRS and YFSETQ. The CDR3 nucleotides are TGCGCCAGCAGACAGAGTTTATACAATGAGCAGTTCTTC. Encoded protein: CASRQSLYNEQFF.

The CDR3, as DNA: TGTGCCACCAGCAGAGACCAGGGGGAAGGGAGAAACACCATATATTTT. Protein: CATSRDQGEGRNTIYF. This chain joins TRBV15 and TRBJ1-3, with 7 bases that match TRBD1. Germline loops: CDR1 LNHNV, CDR2 YYDKDF (reference sequence). The CDR3 is 16 amino acids. Losses at the gene ends were 0 bases for V and 5 bases for J; bases not matched to a gene: 7.

The gene calls are TRBV3-1 (or the pseudogene TRBV3-2) and TRBJ2-5; D uncertain. Germline-derived CDR1 and CDR2 are LGHDT and YNNKEL (reference sequence). Between the trimmed V and J ends, which lost 4 bases and 5 bases, there was a span of 14 bases. The CDR3 has 14 residues. The CDR3, as DNA: TGTGCCAGCAGCCGATTGTGTCCCTCTGAGACCCAGTACTTC. Translated: CASSRLCPSETQYF.

This sequence joins TRBV11-2 and TRBJ1-5; D call uncertain. V was cut by 0 bases and J by 4 bases, with 16 bases left in between. The CDR3 has 17 amino acids. Germline CDR1 is SGHAT and CDR2 is FQNNGV. This CDR3 reads CASSLDRARTANQPQHF. Written as DNA, the CDR3 is TGTGCCAGCAGCTTAGATCGGGCTAGGACGGCTAATCAGCCCCAGCATTTT. The whole variable domain, filled in from reference TRBV11-2 and TRBJ1-5, reads EAGVAQSPRYKIIEKRQSVAFWCNPISGHATLYWYQQILGQGPKLLIQFQNNGVVDDSQLPKDRFSAERLKGVDSTLKIQPAKLEDSAVYLCASSLDRARTANQPQHFGDGTRLSIL.

This chain connects TRBV24-1 to TRBJ2-7; tentatively, D is TRBD1 (5 bases). CDR1 and CDR2 from the germline V gene are KGHDR and SFDVKD. The CDR3 is 14 amino acids. V lost 4 bases and J lost 4, with 13 bases in between. DNA for the CDR3: TGTGCCACCAGTGAACCCGACAGACCGTACGAGCAGTACTTC. As protein: CATSEPDRPYEQYF.

This sequence joins TRBV6-6 and TRBJ1-6; 8 bases are shared with TRBD1. Germline CDR1 is MNHNY and CDR2 is SVGAGI (reference sequence). There are 14 residues in the CDR3. The V gene end was trimmed by 10 bases and the J gene end by 8 bases; junction bases not matched to a gene: 10. CDR3 DNA: TGTGCCATCCGTGGACAGGGCGGAGATTCACCCCTCCACTTT. Protein: CAIRGQGGDSPLHF.

This clone appeared once. The chain links TRBV25-1 to TRBJ2-5, with no clear D. CDR3 length: 15 amino acids. V was pared by 0 bases and J by 0 bases, with 8 bases between. Germline CDR1 reads MGHDK; CDR2 reads SYGVNS. CDR3 nucleotide sequence: TGTGCCAGCAGTGAATATACAGCGTACCAAGAGACCCAGTACTTC. This codes for CASSEYTAYQETQYF.

The V and J genes are TRBV28 and TRBJ2-2; a possible D gene is TRBD1 (5 bases). Germline V gene data show CDR1 as MDHEN and CDR2 as SYDVKM. This CDR3 is built from 15 residues. Trimming shortened V by 7 bases and J by 0 bases, and 12 bases separated the two germline ends. For the CDR3, the DNA is TGTGCCAGCATTTACAGGTCCGCGAACACCGGGGAGCTGTTTTTT. Its translation is CASIYRSANTGELFF.

This chain links TRBV6-6 with TRBJ2-7, with TRBD1 matching over 9 bases. This CDR3 spans 17 amino acids. Germline V gene lookup returns CDR1 MNHNY and CDR2 SVGAGI (reference sequence). J lost 0 bases, V lost 5 bases, and 11 bases had no gene match. The CDR3: CASSLPGQGSGSYEQYF. The DNA for the CDR3 is TGTGCCAGCAGTCTACCGGGACAGGGATCGGGCTCCTACGAGCAGTACTTC.

J is TRBJ1-1 and V is TRBV16; a weak D match, TRBD1 (5 bases). The CDR3 sequence is 15 residues long. V was shortened by 4 bases and J by 6 bases, with 18 bases between the two germline ends. Germline V gene sequence: CDR1 KGHSY, CDR2 FQNENV. As DNA, the CDR3 is TGTGCCAGCAGCCTCCCGCGTGGGGGATGGTCTGAAGCTTTCTTT. This encodes CASSLPRGGWSEAFF.

The V and J genes are TRBV15 and TRBJ2-2; 10 bases are shared with TRBD1. The CDR3 has 16 residues. Trimming cost V 2 bases and J 6 bases; bases outside gene matches: 6. Per the germline V gene, CDR1 is LNHNV and CDR2 is YYDKDF (reference sequence). CDR3 DNA: TGTGCCACCAGCAGAAGACAGGGGGCGAGGGCCGGGGAGCTGTTTTTT. Amino acid sequence: CATSRRQGARAGELFF.

This chain links TRBV18 with TRBJ2-6, with 7 positions matching TRBD1. V lost 1 base, J lost 0 bases, and 0 bases stayed unmatched. Germline V gene sequence: CDR1 KGHSH, CDR2 LQKENI. The CDR3 length is 16 residues. CDR3 loop: CASSPQGASGANVLTF. The CDR3 DNA is TGTGCCAGCTCACCACAGGGGGCCTCTGGGGCCAACGTCCTGACTTTC.

J is TRBJ2-2 and V is TRBV15; 11 nucleotides match TRBD2. Germline V CDR1 and CDR2: LNHNV, YYDKDF (reference sequence). This CDR3 has 15 amino acids. The V gene end was trimmed by 3 bases and the J gene end by 6 bases; junction bases not matched to a gene: 3. The DNA of the CDR3 is TGTGCCACCAGCAGCCTTAGCGGGAGGGCCGGGGAGCTGTTTTTT. This translates into CATSSLSGRAGELFF.

V usage is TRBV6-5 and J usage is TRBJ1-3; D remains ambiguous. The ends were cut back, 6 bases at V and 0 bases at J, with 12 bases in the middle. The CDR3 runs 15 residues. Germline values: CDR1 MNHEY, CDR2 SVGAGI. The CDR3 sequence: CASRRMGTSGNTIYF. As DNA, the CDR3 is TGTGCCAGCAGGAGAATGGGAACCTCTGGAAACACCATATATTTT.

The chain combines TRBV10-3 with TRBJ2-7, with D unresolved. This CDR3 comprises 13 residues. V was cut by 5 bases and J by 0 bases, with 8 bases left in between. CDR1 is ENHRY, CDR2 SYGVKD, per germline. Here the CDR3 DNA reads TGTGCCATCAGTAACCGGACCTCCTACGAGCAGTACTTC. It translates to CAISNRTSYEQYF.

The gene calls are TRBV7-9 and TRBJ1-1; maybe TRBD1 (6 bases). The CDR3 has 13 residues. Germline V CDR1 and CDR2: SEHNR, FQNEAQ (reference sequence). V lost 3 bases to trimming and J lost 3 bases, with 8 bases between them. The CDR3 region is CASSLGAYTEAFF. In DNA form, the CDR3 reads TGTGCCAGCAGCTTGGGGGCCTACACTGAAGCTTTCTTT.

V usage is TRBV29-1 and J usage is TRBJ2-7, with 7 bases matching TRBD2. There are 12 residues in the CDR3. V shed 7 bases, J shed 2 bases, and the junction held 5 bases outside the gene matches. Germline assignment: CDR1 SQVTM and CDR2 ANQGSEA. The CDR3 region has the DNA TGCAGCGCATCGACTAGCCCCTACGAGCAGTACTTC. It is translated as CSASTSPYEQYF.

CDR3 region: CATSGSSGNTIYF. The CDR3 coding sequence is TGTGCCACCAGCGGTTCCTCTGGAAACACCATATATTTT. V and J are TRBV15 and TRBJ1-3; D call uncertain. Per germline, CDR1 LNHNV and CDR2 YYDKDF (reference sequence). The V end lost 5 bases, the J end lost 0 bases, and 5 bases lay between the germline ends. The CDR3 consists of 13 residues.

This rearrangement joins TRBV7-2 to TRBJ2-7; D gene ambiguous. The CDR3 extends over 13 amino acids. Looked up from germline, CDR1 is SGHTA and CDR2 is FQGNSA. Trimming took 2 bases from V and 3 from J, leaving 8 bases between them. The CDR3 spells CASSLLDLYEQYF. The CDR3 nucleotides read TGTGCCAGCAGCTTATTGGATCTCTACGAGCAGTACTTC. The variable domain in full, with the rest retrieved from reference TRBV7-2 and TRBJ2-7, is GAGVSQSPSNKVTEKGKDVELRCDPISGHTALYWYRQSLGQGLEFLIYFQGNSAPDKSGLPSDRFSAERTGGSVSTLTIQRTQQEDSAVYLCASSLLDLYEQYFGPGTRLTVT.

The chain employs TRBV30 and TRBJ2-7; D perhaps matches TRBD2 (5 bases). V was shortened by 0 bases and J by 4 bases, with 10 bases between the two germline ends. This CDR3 comprises 13 residues. CDR1 GTSNPN and CDR2 SVGIG come from the germline V gene (reference sequence). In nucleotides, the CDR3 is TGTGCCTGGAGTGTACGTTCGGGGTACGAGCAGTACTTC. Protein: CAWSVRSGYEQYF. The entire variable domain, with the rest obtained from reference TRBV30 and TRBJ2-7, is as follows: SQTIHQWPATLVQPVGSPLSLECTVEGTSNPNLYWYRQAAGRGLQLLFYSVGIGQISSEVPQNLSASRPQDRQFILSSKKLLLSDSGFYLCAWSVRSGYEQYFGPGTRLTVT.

The chain couples TRBV4-2 to TRBJ2-3; 10 positions match TRBD2. The junction had 13 bases not matched to a gene; V was cut back by 0 bases and J by 4 bases. CDR3 length equals 19 residues. In germline, CDR1 is LGHNA, CDR2 YNFKEQ. CDR3 nucleotides: TGTGCCAGCAGCCAAGATATGCCTAGCGGGAGTGGGTCGGCAGATACGCAGTATTTT. This translates into CASSQDMPSGSGSADTQYF.

The chain has TRBV7-9 and TRBJ2-3; TRBD2 agrees at 7 bases. CDR3 length: 15 amino acids. V lost 8 bases, J lost 3 bases, and 11 bases stayed unmatched. Germline loops: CDR1 SEHNR, CDR2 FQNEAQ (reference sequence). The CDR3 sequence: CASPPSGKSTDTQYF. CDR3 DNA: TGTGCCAGCCCCCCGAGCGGGAAGAGTACAGATACGCAGTATTTT.

The rearrangement uses TRBV9 and TRBJ1-1; D remains ambiguous. The germline CDR1 and CDR2 sequences are SGDLS and YYNGEE. CDR3 length: 12 residues. V was trimmed by 0 bases and J by 3 bases, leaving 3 bases between them. CDR3 in DNA: TGTGCCAGCAGCGTAGGAGACACTGAAGCTTTCTTT. Protein product: CASSVGDTEAFF.